The sequence of this TCR beta chain was determined in a study of blood T cell repertoires in COVID-19. Overall study context: From the United States, Italy and Spain came samples of acute and convalescent COVID-19. T cells, B-cell-depleted T cells, or PBMCs provided the cDNA or gDNA that served as material.

Seattle's enrolled individuals joined amid active infection and were then monitored longitudinally. Original methodology: For nucleated cells, counts were estimated from reference gene primer amplification. Clones were read by immunoSEQ multiplex PCR, and TCRdb kept only the in-frame ones, dropping some. That table gives V, J and clone size, and the DNA gave D and trimming. The repertoire holds approximately 80,000 clones, with 85% as singletons. Trimming cost V 0 bases and J 9 bases, with 14 bases left between them. This CDR3 is built from 14 residues. CDR1 is MRHNA, CDR2 SNTAGT, per germline. Sequences were obtained from peripheral blood. The origin of this receptor is a man between 45 and 60 years old with COVID-19, enrolled during active disease. The rearrangement uses TRBV6-4 and TRBJ1-1, with D tentatively TRBD1 (6 bases). CDR3 coding DNA: TGTGCCAGCAGTGACTCCCCGACAGGTTCAAAAGCTTTCTTT. The encoded protein is CASSDSPTGSKAFF.